The 2 T cell receptor beta chains below come from one sample, sequenced in a study of identical twins. TCRdb ran MiXCR on the 5' RACE reads and lists one entry per CDR3 protein. The repertoire holds hundreds of thousands of distinct CDR3 sequences, about 9.4% seen once, with 0.98% in the top ten. The data were also submitted as part of a second study, on yellow fever vaccine responses in identical twins.

Sequencing was carried out using PBMCs. These receptors were taken from a young woman in good health.

This clonotype turned up a few times. The chain combines TRBV7-9 with TRBJ2-7; D unclear. CDR1 and CDR2 (germline): SEHNR, FQNEAQ (reference sequence). The CDR3 is 13 residues long. The V gene lost 6 bases and the J gene lost 3 bases, with 12 bases spanning the gap. CDR3 nucleotide sequence: TGTGCCAGCAGTTATACGGTGAGCTACGAGCAGTACTTC. Protein product: CASSYTVSYEQYF.

Of note for this clonotype: Given a much more abundant clone one base away, this may be a read error. The chain couples TRBV28 to TRBJ1-1; D unresolved. V dropped 7 bases and J dropped 1 base, with 7 bases sitting between them. The germline V gene encodes CDR1 MDHEN and CDR2 SYDVKM. This CDR3 is built from 12 residues. CDR3 sequence (DNA): TGTGCCAGCACTGGGAGGAACACTGAAGCTTTCTTT. This codes for CASTGRNTEAFF.